Included here is one T cell receptor (beta chain) sequence, with context. Seattle cases were enrolled at active infection and followed longitudinally. Authors' analysis steps: Quantification of nucleated cells was approximated via reference gene primer amplification. Sequenced by immunoSEQ multiplex PCR; TCRdb stores in-frame clones only, minus some. V, J and clone size derive from that table, while D and trimming were established from the DNA sequence. Of 500,000 to 600,000 clones listed, roughly 91% were seen once; the top ten hold 7.5% to 9%. The data are from a study of blood T cell repertoires in COVID-19. This CDR3 has 14 amino acids. The germline CDR1 and CDR2 sequences are LNHDA and SQIVND (reference sequence). V lost 5 bases, J lost 1 base, and 10 bases lay in between.

This clonotype originated in a woman in her 50s with COVID-19, enrolled during active disease. Source material: peripheral blood. The rearrangement joins TRBV19 to TRBJ2-3; D is ambiguous. The CDR3, as DNA: TGTGCCAGTAGTGGTGCGGCTGGCACAGATACGCAGTATTTT. Amino acids: CASSGAAGTDTQYF.